The 30 T cell receptor beta chains below all came from one sample that was sequenced in a study of shared clonotypes between healthy human individuals. Generated by immunoSEQ multiplex PCR, the TCRdb table keeps only in-frame clones and is missing some. The table lists about 980,000 clones, over 60% of them singletons. Material: memory CD4+ T cells sorted from blood. Described subset: CD45RA-negative fraction. The receptor source for this set is a man aged 18 to 29 in good health.

This clone has only a few counts. The chain combines TRBV7-6 with TRBJ1-1; D not certain. V was cut by 1 base and J by 5 bases, with 11 bases left in between. The CDR3 extends over 14 amino acids. In germline, CDR1 is SGHVS, CDR2 FNYEAQ. The CDR3 is CASSLEVGETEAFF. The CDR3, as DNA: TGTGCCAGCAGCTTAGAGGTCGGGGAAACTGAAGCTTTCTTT.

The chain carries TRBV5-4 and TRBJ2-1; D might be TRBD2 (5 bases). Deletions cut 4 bases from V and 2 bases from J, with 13 bases between. Germline V lookup: CDR1 SGHNT, CDR2 YYREEE (reference sequence). The CDR3 is 15 amino acids. CDR3 DNA sequence: TGTGCCAGCAGCCGAGGGCAGTCTCCCTACAATGAGCAGTTCTTC. It encodes CASSRGQSPYNEQFF.

This chain joins TRBV7-9 and TRBJ2-4; D is perhaps TRBD2 (6 bases). The CDR3 runs 14 residues. V lost 5 bases and J lost 15, with 23 bases in between. Germline loops: CDR1 SEHNR, CDR2 FQNEAQ (reference sequence). The CDR3 bases are TGTGCCAGCAGCGCCCTGGGGCAGGGAGTGGGAGGGTACTTC. Translating gives CASSALGQGVGGYF.

This clone appeared a single time. The V call is TRBV15, the J call TRBJ2-7, with 7 bases fitting TRBD1. Germline V gene sequence: CDR1 LNHNV, CDR2 YYDKDF (reference sequence). V trimming: 6 bases; J trimming: 4 bases; junction bases outside the gene matches: 9. The CDR3 is made up of 14 amino acids. CDR3 region: CATSVDRARYEQYF. The CDR3 DNA is TGTGCCACCAGTGTCGACAGGGCTCGTTACGAGCAGTACTTC.

Comment on this clone: The identical CDR3 is also encoded by other nucleotide sequences in the sample. V gene TRBV20-1 combines with J gene TRBJ1-1, with unresolved D. The CDR3 length is 11 residues. Germline assignment: CDR1 DFQATT and CDR2 SNEGSKA (reference sequence). The V end lost 4 bases, the J end lost 4 bases, and 7 bases lay between the germline ends. The CDR3, as DNA: TGCAGTGCTACCGGCTCCACTGAAGCTTTCTTT. Its translation is CSATGSTEAFF.

The chain uses TRBV4-1 and TRBJ1-5; 8 nucleotides align to TRBD1. CDR3 length: 18 amino acids. V lost 0 bases, J lost 5 bases, and 12 bases stayed unmatched. Germline CDR1 is MGHRA and CDR2 is YSYEKL. As DNA, the CDR3 is TGCGCCAGCAGCCAAGAGGCAGGGGGCCGGGTGAACTATCAGCCCCAGCATTTT. This sequence encodes CASSQEAGGRVNYQPQHF.

CDR3 residues: CASSDGIGSGAGELFF. DNA for the CDR3: TGCGCCAGCAGTGATGGGATAGGATCCGGGGCCGGGGAGCTGTTTTTT. The chain is built from TRBV10-1 and TRBJ2-2; tentatively, D is TRBD2 (5 bases). Germline V CDR1 and CDR2: WNHNN, SYGVQD (reference sequence). This CDR3 has 16 amino acids. V lost 3 bases to trimming and J lost 6 bases, with 17 bases between them.

The chain employs TRBV5-4 and TRBJ2-7; TRBD1 aligns across 10 bases. The CDR3 covers 17 residues. Per germline, CDR1 SGHNT and CDR2 YYREEE (reference sequence). Trimming took 0 bases from V and 5 from J; bases not matched to a gene: 11. This CDR3 reads CASSLAGQGFPGNEQYF. CDR3 nucleotide sequence: TGTGCCAGCAGCTTGGCGGGACAGGGGTTCCCGGGGAACGAGCAGTACTTC.

The table lists this clone with a few counts. This rearrangement joins TRBV4-3 to TRBJ1-5; a possible D gene is TRBD1 (5 bases). The germline V and J ends were trimmed by 2 bases and 7 bases, with 9 bases remaining between them. CDR1 is LGHNA, CDR2 YSLEER, per germline. The CDR3 sequence is 13 residues long. DNA of the CDR3: TGCGCCAGCAGCCAAACAGGTTTACAGCCCCAGCATTTT. It is translated as CASSQTGLQPQHF.

The V gene is TRBV29-1, the J gene TRBJ2-1; D is unresolved. V lost 7 bases and J lost 8, with 12 bases in between. Germline loops: CDR1 SQVTM, CDR2 ANQGSEA. The CDR3 has 11 residues. The CDR3 DNA reads as TGCAGCGGGGTCATCTTCGATGAGCAGTTCTTC. Its protein product is CSGVIFDEQFF.

The chain recombines TRBV10-2 with TRBJ1-5, with TRBD1 identical over 10 bases. CDR1 is WSHSY, CDR2 SAAADI, per germline. J gave up 6 bases and V 6 bases, and 8 bases lay outside the gene matches. The CDR3 spans 15 residues. The CDR3 DNA reads as TGCGCCAGCAGGTCCGGGACAGGGGACTTTCAGCCCCAGCATTTT. It specifies CASRSGTGDFQPQHF.

This chain uses TRBV7-2 with TRBJ2-2; 7 bases fit TRBD2. Germline V gene lookup returns CDR1 SGHTA and CDR2 FQGNSA. Trimming took 1 base from V and 4 from J; bases not matched to a gene: 6. The length of the CDR3 is 16 residues. The CDR3 sequence: CASSLVGGDPTGELFF. The DNA for the CDR3 is TGTGCCAGCAGCTTAGTGGGAGGGGACCCCACCGGGGAGCTGTTTTTT. Full variable domain (outside the CDR3, taken from reference TRBV7-2 and TRBJ2-2): GAGVSQSPSNKVTEKGKDVELRCDPISGHTALYWYRQSLGQGLEFLIYFQGNSAPDKSGLPSDRFSAERTGGSVSTLTIQRTQQEDSAVYLCASSLVGGDPTGELFFGEGSRLTVL.

This rearrangement joins TRBV4-3 to TRBJ2-5; 9 bases line up with TRBD2. V dropped 2 bases and J dropped 1; count of bases not matched to a gene: 2. This CDR3 region has 15 residues. The V gene's germline CDR1 is LGHNA and CDR2 YSLEER. CDR3 coding DNA: TGCGCCAGCAGCCAAAGCGGGAGGCCCCAAGAGACCCAGTACTTC. Translating it yields CASSQSGRPQETQYF.

A few counts support this clone. The genes are TRBV6-5 and TRBJ2-7, with TRBD1 matching 7 bases. V trimming: 6 bases; J trimming: 6 bases; junction bases outside the gene matches: 8. The V gene's germline CDR1 is MNHEY and CDR2 SVGAGI. This CDR3 comprises 13 residues. CDR3 protein: CASSQTGSGEQYF. The CDR3 nucleotides read TGTGCCAGCAGCCAGACAGGGTCCGGCGAGCAGTACTTC.

With respect to this clone: The same CDR3 is also encoded by other DNA sequences in this sample. The chain combines TRBV5-4 with TRBJ2-7; TRBD1 matches 9 bases. The CDR3 has 14 residues. CDR1 and CDR2 from the germline V gene are SGHNT and YYREEE (reference sequence). Losses at the gene ends were 3 bases for V and 3 bases for J; bases not matched to a gene: 4. As DNA, the CDR3 is TGTGCCAGCAGCTGGCCGGGACAGGGCTACGAGCAGTACTTC. Encoded protein: CASSWPGQGYEQYF.

The genes are TRBV7-2 and TRBJ2-4; D gene ambiguous. Germline CDR1 reads SGHTA; CDR2 reads FQGNSA. The CDR3 sequence is 14 residues long. Trimming cost V 5 bases and J 1 base, with 9 bases left between them. The chain's CDR3 is CASSPSLAKNIQYF. DNA of the CDR3: TGTGCCAGCAGCCCGTCCCTTGCCAAAAACATTCAGTACTTC.

This chain links TRBV10-3 with TRBJ2-7; TRBD2 is a possible D gene (5 bases). Per germline, CDR1 ENHRY and CDR2 SYGVKD. V gave up 6 bases and J gave up 6 bases, with 18 bases separating them. This CDR3 has 14 amino acids. The CDR3 DNA reads TGTGCCATCAGCACTCAGGCCCATACTAGCGAGCAGTACTTC. Amino acid sequence: CAISTQAHTSEQYF.

This chain uses TRBV9 with TRBJ2-3; 15 bases agree with TRBD2. Germline V gene lookup returns CDR1 SGDLS and CDR2 YYNGEE. V was pared by 4 bases and J by 4 bases, with 16 bases of the junction left unmatched. There are 20 residues in the CDR3. CDR3 in amino acids: CASSTRKAPGLAGGADTQYF. DNA of the CDR3: TGTGCCAGCAGCACACGTAAGGCCCCGGGACTAGCGGGAGGTGCAGATACGCAGTATTTT. Looking up the rest from reference TRBV9 and TRBJ2-3 gives the full variable domain: DSGVTQTPKHLITATGQRVTLRCSPRSGDLSVYWYQQSLDQGLQFLIQYYNGEERAKGNILERFSAQQFPDLHSELNLSSLELGDSALYFCASSTRKAPGLAGGADTQYFGPGTRLTVL.

The rearrangement links TRBV7-8 to TRBJ2-2, with 10 bases fitting TRBD2. V lost 5 bases to trimming and J lost 7 bases; unmatched junction nucleotides: 7. CDR3 length: 15 amino acids. Germline V gene data show CDR1 as SGHVS and CDR2 as FQNEAQ. This CDR3 is CASSQSGRGYGELFF. The DNA of the CDR3 is TGTGCCAGCAGCCAGAGCGGGAGGGGGTACGGGGAGCTGTTTTTT.

V usage is TRBV18 and J usage is TRBJ2-7, with TRBD1 matching over 9 bases. The CDR3 spans 15 residues. The germline gives CDR1 KGHSH, CDR2 LQKENI. Germline trimming cut 3 bases from V and 0 bases from J; bases unmatched to any gene: 3. DNA for the CDR3: TGTGCCAGCTCACCCAGGACAGGGGTCTCCTACGAGCAGTACTTC. Translated, it gives CASSPRTGVSYEQYF.

The gene calls are TRBV5-1 and TRBJ2-2, with D tentatively TRBD2 (5 bases). The germline CDR1 and CDR2 sequences are SGHRS and YFSETQ. The CDR3 runs 15 residues. V was pared by 4 bases and J by 2 bases, with 12 bases between. This CDR3 reads CASSPLEGNTGELFF. CDR3 bases: TGCGCCAGCAGCCCCCTTGAGGGAAACACCGGGGAGCTGTTTTTT.

The CDR3 nucleotides read TGCAGTGCTAGTTTAAATACGCAGTATTTT. Its protein product is CSASLNTQYF. The rearrangement joins TRBV20-1 to TRBJ2-3; no reliable D call. This CDR3 comprises 10 residues. With 3 bases removed from V and 7 bases from J, the gap between germline ends came to 5 bases. Germline V CDR1 and CDR2: DFQATT, SNEGSKA (reference sequence).

The chain uses TRBV7-2 and TRBJ2-2; maybe TRBD1 (5 bases). The germline gives CDR1 SGHTA, CDR2 FQGNSA. The V gene lost 2 bases and the J gene lost 5 bases, with 12 bases spanning the gap. The CDR3 is 15 amino acids. The CDR3 bases are TGTGCCAGCAGCTTAAGATATAAGGGGACCGGGGAGCTGTTTTTT. Translated: CASSLRYKGTGELFF.

On this clone: Other DNA sequences from this sample encode an identical CDR3 as well. The chain joins TRBV7-6 to TRBJ1-1; possibly TRBD1 for D (5 bases). Germline CDR1 SGHVS, CDR2 FNYEAQ. This CDR3 has 14 residues. V lost 0 bases and J lost 1, with 6 bases in between. CDR3 sequence: CASSLAGGNTEAFF. CDR3 coding DNA: TGTGCCAGCAGCTTAGCTGGGGGGAACACTGAAGCTTTCTTT.

J is TRBJ2-3 and V is TRBV19, with 9 bases that match TRBD2. CDR3 length: 15 amino acids. J was trimmed by 0 bases and V by 6 bases; bases with no gene match: 4. Germline CDR1 is LNHDA and CDR2 is SQIVND (reference sequence). The CDR3 bases are TGTGCCAGTAGCGAAACTAGCGGGAGCACAGATACGCAGTATTTT. Translation gives CASSETSGSTDTQYF.

V gene TRBV4-3 combines with J gene TRBJ1-5; D remains unclear. This CDR3 spans 15 amino acids. The V gene's germline CDR1 is LGHNA and CDR2 YSLEER. V lost 0 bases to trimming and J lost 3 bases, with 9 bases between them. The CDR3 spells CASSQDLGTNQPQHF. The CDR3 coding sequence is TGCGCCAGCAGCCAAGATCTTGGTACCAATCAGCCCCAGCATTTT.

CDR3 amino acids: CSGGQVGEKLFF. The DNA of the CDR3 is TGCAGCGGGGGGCAGGTTGGTGAAAAACTGTTTTTT. This chain connects TRBV29-1 to TRBJ1-4; TRBD1 is a possible D gene (6 bases). Germline lookup yields CDR1 SQVTM and CDR2 ANQGSEA. The V end lost 7 bases, the J end lost 7 bases, and 13 bases lay between the germline ends. The CDR3 contains 12 residues.

This sequence joins TRBV6-5 and TRBJ1-1; maybe TRBD1 (5 bases). Trimming cost V 7 bases and J 5 bases, with 17 bases left between them. The germline V gene has CDR1 MNHEY and CDR2 SVGAGI. This CDR3 comprises 14 residues. CDR3: CASNGAPIGTEAFF. The CDR3 DNA is TGTGCCAGCAACGGGGCCCCAATCGGGACTGAAGCTTTCTTT.

The V gene is TRBV2, the J gene TRBJ2-3; D call uncertain. V gave up 10 bases and J gave up 0 bases, with 8 bases separating them. The CDR3 sequence is 12 residues long. Looked up from germline, CDR1 is SNHLY and CDR2 is FYNNEI. CDR3 nucleotides: TGTGCCAACAGCTGGAGCACAGATACGCAGTATTTT. It yields the protein CANSWSTDTQYF.

The chain carries TRBV28 and TRBJ1-2, with D tentatively TRBD1 (6 bases). V lost 7 bases to trimming and J lost 5 bases, with 17 bases between them. The length of the CDR3 is 14 residues. The germline gives CDR1 MDHEN, CDR2 SYDVKM. The DNA for the CDR3 is TGTGCCAGCAACCCGGACAGCCGTTCGTATGGCTACACCTTC. This sequence encodes CASNPDSRSYGYTF.